The clone carrying this TCR beta chain was counted many times. Its antigen is still unknown. From the reads, TCRdb called clonotypes with MiXCR, one entry per CDR3 protein. The sample lists over 450,000 distinct CDR3 sequences, around 11% occurring once. These data come from a study of T cell repertoires in cytomegalovirus infection. Looking at the study overall: The public TCR beta signatures pointed to both CMV infection and matching HLA type.

General study results and limits: Identification of carriers of CMV plus the relevant HLA was performed using cumulative public TCR beta family frequency.

This CDR3 has 14 residues. Germline values: CDR1 MDHEN, CDR2 SYDVKM. V lost 3 bases and J lost 3, with 12 bases in between. The sequenced sample consisted of PBMCs. The receptor was derived from a human donor in good health (CMV status not recorded). Some clones in this sample may be carry-over from other donors' samples. The J gene is TRBJ2-7, the V gene TRBV28; D could derive from TRBD1 or TRBD2 (5 bases each). The CDR3 DNA sequence: TGTGCCAGCAGTTTCCGGGACGCGATCTACGAGCAGTACTTC. Translated, it gives CASSFRDAIYEQYF. Looking up the rest from reference TRBV28 and TRBJ2-7 gives the full variable domain: DVKVTQSSRYLVKRTGEKVFLECVQDMDHENMFWYRQDPGLGLRLIYFSYDVKMKEKGDIPEGYSVSREKKERFSLILESASTNQTSMYLCASSFRDAIYEQYFGPGTRLTVT.